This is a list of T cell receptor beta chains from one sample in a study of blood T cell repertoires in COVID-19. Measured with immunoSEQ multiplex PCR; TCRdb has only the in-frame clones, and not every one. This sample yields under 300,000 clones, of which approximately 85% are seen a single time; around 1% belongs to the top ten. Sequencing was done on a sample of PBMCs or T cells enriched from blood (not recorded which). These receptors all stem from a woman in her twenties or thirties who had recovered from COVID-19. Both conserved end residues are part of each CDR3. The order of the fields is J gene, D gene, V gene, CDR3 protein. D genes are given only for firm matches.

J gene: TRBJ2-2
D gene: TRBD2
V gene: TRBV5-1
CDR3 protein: CASSLDTGGAGGELFF

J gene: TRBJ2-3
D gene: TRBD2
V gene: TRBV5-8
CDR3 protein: CASSSGLANYGSTDTQYF

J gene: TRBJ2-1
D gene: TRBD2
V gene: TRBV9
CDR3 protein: CASSATSGLHNEQFF

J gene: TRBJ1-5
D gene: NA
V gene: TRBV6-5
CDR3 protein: CASSYSSRGWDQPQHF

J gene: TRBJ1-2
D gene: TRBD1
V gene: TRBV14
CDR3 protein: CASSLGQGDGYTF

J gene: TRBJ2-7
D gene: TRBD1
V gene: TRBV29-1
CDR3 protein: CSASGQTYEQYF

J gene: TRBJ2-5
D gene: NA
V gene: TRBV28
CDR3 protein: CASSFSGSETQYF

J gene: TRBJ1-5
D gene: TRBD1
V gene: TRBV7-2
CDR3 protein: CASRLDRARGIRQPQHF

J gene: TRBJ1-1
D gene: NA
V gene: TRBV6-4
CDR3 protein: CASSREVNTEAFF

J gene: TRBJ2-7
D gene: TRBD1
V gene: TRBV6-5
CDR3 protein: CASSYSSGQSSYEQYF

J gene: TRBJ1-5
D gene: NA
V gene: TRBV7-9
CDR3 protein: CASSLEGSQPQHF

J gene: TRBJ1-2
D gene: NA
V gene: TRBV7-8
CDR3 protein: CASSPGHGPTNYGYTF

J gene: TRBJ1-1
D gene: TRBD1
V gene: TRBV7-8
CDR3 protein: CASSSPGGANTEAFF

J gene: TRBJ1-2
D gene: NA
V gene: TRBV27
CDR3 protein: CASTPDYRSYGYTF

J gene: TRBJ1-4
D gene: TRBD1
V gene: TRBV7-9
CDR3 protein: CASSLGQGRTNEKLFF

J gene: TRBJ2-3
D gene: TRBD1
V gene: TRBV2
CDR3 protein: CASLPGQGTDTQYF

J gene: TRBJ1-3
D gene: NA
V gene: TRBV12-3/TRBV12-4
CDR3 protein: CASSFDRLRIF

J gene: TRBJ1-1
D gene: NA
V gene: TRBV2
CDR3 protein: CASSPDRSYTEAFF

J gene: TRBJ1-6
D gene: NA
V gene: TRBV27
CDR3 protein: CASSLDRSSYNSPLHF

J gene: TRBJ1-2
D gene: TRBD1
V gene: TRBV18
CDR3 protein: CASSPTTGGASYGYTF